This T cell receptor (beta chain) was obtained from a study of T cells in Graves' hyperthyroidism and ophthalmopathy. Study-wide results and caveats: Most thyroid clonotypes expanded above 0.001 appeared in blood too.

Researchers amplified the TCR beta CDR3 regions from RNA transcripts. TCR CDR3 regions were first amplified by RT-PCR with HTBI primers. Using its own MiXCR run on the multiplex PCR reads, TCRdb lists one record per CDR3 protein. The table shows hundreds of thousands of distinct CDR3 sequences, with over 12% occurring only once. Trimming left V 9 bases short and J 5 bases short, with 25 bases between. CDR3 length: 16 amino acids. The germline V gene encodes CDR1 MDHEN and CDR2 SYDVKM. PBMCs were obtained from 7.5 to 10 ml fresh peripheral blood. On this clonotype: Its antigen is unidentified.

The rearrangement joins TRBV28 to TRBJ2-5; D is unresolved. The receptor was isolated from a woman between 40 and 50 years old with Graves' ophthalmopathy. The source material was blood. For the CDR3, the DNA is TGTGCCAGTGCCCGACCGAGACATCGTTATCAGGAGACCCAGTACTTC. Its protein product is CASARPRHRYQETQYF.